Below, one TCR beta chain is given with its context. Its specificity is unknown. The data stem from a study of T cells after posttransplantation cyclophosphamide. General observations from the study: Tissue-infiltrating T cells from skin or gut overlapped little with blood T cells. Donor CD8+ memory clones often dominated recipient blood repertoires at later times.

Germline CDR1 is SGDLS and CDR2 is YYNGEE. Trimming took off 0 bases at V and 9 bases at J, with 13 bases between the two ends. This CDR3 spans 14 amino acids. Using immunoSEQ multiplex PCR, the repertoire was profiled, and TCRdb retains in-frame clones only, with some absent. This sample has about 18,000 clones, with 75% to 90% found just once. The genes are TRBV9 and TRBJ2-1; maybe TRBD1 (5 bases). The receptor was isolated from a man aged 30-40 years in good health and a related stem cell transplant donor. Sequenced input: memory CD4+ T cells sorted from blood. DNA for the CDR3: TGTGCCAGCAGCGTAGCTACGACAGAGGCTGAGCAGTTCTTC. It specifies CASSVATTEAEQFF.